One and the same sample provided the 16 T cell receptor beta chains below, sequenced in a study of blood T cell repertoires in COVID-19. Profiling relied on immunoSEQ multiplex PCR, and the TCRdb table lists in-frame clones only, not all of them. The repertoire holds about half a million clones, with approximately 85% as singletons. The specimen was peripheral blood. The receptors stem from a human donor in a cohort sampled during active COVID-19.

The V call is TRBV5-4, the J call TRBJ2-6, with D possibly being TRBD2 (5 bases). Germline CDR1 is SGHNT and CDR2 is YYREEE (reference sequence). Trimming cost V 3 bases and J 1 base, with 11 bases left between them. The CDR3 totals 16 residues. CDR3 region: CASSSGSISGANVLTF. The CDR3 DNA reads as TGTGCCAGCAGCTCGGGGTCGATATCTGGGGCCAACGTCCTGACTTTC.

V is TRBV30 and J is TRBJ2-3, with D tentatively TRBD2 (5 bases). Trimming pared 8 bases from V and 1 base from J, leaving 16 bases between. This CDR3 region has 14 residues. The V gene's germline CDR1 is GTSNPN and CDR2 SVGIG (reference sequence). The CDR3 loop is CALGREPGTDTQYF. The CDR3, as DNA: TGTGCCCTAGGGAGAGAACCCGGCACAGATACGCAGTATTTT.

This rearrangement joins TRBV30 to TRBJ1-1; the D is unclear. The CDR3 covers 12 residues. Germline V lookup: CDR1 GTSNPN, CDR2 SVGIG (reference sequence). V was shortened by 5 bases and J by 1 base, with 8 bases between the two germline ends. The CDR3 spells CAWGAGNTEAFF. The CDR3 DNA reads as TGTGCCTGGGGAGCAGGGAACACTGAAGCTTTCTTT.

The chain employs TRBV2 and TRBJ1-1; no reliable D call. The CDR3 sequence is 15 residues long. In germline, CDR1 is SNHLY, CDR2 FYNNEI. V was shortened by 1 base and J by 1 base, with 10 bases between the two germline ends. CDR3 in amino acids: CASSEVRSGNTEAFF. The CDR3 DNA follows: TGTGCCAGCAGTGAAGTTCGTTCGGGGAACACTGAAGCTTTCTTT.

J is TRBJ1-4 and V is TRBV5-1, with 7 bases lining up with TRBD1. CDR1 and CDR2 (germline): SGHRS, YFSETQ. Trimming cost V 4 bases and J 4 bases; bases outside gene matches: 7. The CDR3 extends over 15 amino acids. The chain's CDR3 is CASSLDRPVNEKLFF. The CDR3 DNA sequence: TGCGCCAGCAGCCTGGACAGGCCCGTTAATGAAAAACTGTTTTTT.

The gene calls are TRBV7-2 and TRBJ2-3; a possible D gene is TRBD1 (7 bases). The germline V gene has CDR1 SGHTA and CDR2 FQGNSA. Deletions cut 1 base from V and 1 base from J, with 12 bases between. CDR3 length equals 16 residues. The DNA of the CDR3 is TGTGCCAGCAGCTTAGATGCGGGACAGCGCACAGATACGCAGTATTTT. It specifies CASSLDAGQRTDTQYF.

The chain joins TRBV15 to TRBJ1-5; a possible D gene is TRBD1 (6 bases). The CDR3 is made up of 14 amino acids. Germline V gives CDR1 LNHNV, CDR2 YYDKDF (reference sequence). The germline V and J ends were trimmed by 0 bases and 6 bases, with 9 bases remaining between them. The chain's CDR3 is CATSRDGGTQPQHF. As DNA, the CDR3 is TGTGCCACCAGCAGAGATGGGGGCACTCAGCCCCAGCATTTT. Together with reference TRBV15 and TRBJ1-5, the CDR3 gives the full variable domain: DAMVIQNPRYQVTQFGKPVTLSCSQTLNHNVMYWYQQKSSQAPKLLFHYYDKDFNNEADTPDNFQSRRPNTSFCFLDIRSPGLGDTAMYLCATSRDGGTQPQHFGDGTRLSIL.

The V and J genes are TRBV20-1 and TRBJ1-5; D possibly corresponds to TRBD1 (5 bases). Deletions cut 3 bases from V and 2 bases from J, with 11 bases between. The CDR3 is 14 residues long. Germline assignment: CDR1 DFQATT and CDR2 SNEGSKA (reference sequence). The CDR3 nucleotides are TGCAGTGCTAGTGTCAGGGCTGGCAATCAGCCCCAGCATTTT. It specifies CSASVRAGNQPQHF.

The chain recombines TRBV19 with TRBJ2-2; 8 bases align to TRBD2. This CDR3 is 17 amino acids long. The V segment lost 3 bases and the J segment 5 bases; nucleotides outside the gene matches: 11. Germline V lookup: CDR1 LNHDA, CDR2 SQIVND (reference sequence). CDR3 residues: CASSMGSGRRNTGELFF. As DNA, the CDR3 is TGTGCCAGTAGTATGGGGAGCGGGAGAAGAAATACCGGGGAGCTGTTTTTT.

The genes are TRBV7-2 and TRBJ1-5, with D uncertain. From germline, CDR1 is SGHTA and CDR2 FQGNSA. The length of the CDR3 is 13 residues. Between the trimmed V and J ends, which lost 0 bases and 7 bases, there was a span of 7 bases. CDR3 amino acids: CASSLAAGQPQHF. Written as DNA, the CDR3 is TGTGCCAGCAGCTTAGCGGCGGGACAGCCCCAGCATTTT.

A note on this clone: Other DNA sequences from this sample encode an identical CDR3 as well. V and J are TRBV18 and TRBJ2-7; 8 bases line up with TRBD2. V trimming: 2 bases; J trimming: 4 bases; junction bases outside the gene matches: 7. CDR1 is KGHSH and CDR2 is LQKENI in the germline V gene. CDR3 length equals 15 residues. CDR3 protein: CASSPRTGGVYEQYF. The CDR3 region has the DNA TGTGCCAGCTCACCAAGGACGGGAGGGGTTTACGAGCAGTACTTC.

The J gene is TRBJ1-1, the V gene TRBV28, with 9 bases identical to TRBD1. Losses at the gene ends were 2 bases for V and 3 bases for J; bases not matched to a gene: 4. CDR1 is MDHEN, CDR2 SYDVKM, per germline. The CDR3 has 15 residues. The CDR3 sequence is CASSLAGQGYTEAFF. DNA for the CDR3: TGTGCCAGCAGTTTAGCGGGACAGGGCTACACTGAAGCTTTCTTT.

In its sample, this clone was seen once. The CDR3 nucleotides are TGCGCCAGCATGCTGACTAGCGGGAGCTACGAGCAGTACTTC. This gives the protein CASMLTSGSYEQYF. This chain connects TRBV5-1 to TRBJ2-7; 12 positions agree with TRBD2. The CDR3 length is 14 residues. V lost 6 bases and J lost 3; bases outside the gene matches: 4. The germline V gene encodes CDR1 SGHRS and CDR2 YFSETQ. The complete variable domain, with remaining parts taken from reference TRBV5-1 and TRBJ2-7, reads KAGVTQTPRYLIKTRGQQVTLSCSPISGHRSVSWYQQTPGQGLQFLFEYFSETQRNKGNFPGRFSGRQFSNSRSEMNVSTLELGDSALYLCASMLTSGSYEQYFGPGTRLTVT.

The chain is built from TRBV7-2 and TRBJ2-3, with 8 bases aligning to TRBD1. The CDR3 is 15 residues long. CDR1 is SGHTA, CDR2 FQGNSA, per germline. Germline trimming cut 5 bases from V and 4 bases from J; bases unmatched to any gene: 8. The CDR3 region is CASSQQGDAADTQYF. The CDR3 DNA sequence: TGTGCCAGCAGCCAACAGGGGGATGCAGCAGATACGCAGTATTTT.

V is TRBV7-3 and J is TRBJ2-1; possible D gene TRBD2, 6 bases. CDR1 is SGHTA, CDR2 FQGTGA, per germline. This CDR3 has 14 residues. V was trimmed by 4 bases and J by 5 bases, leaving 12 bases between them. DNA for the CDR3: TGTGCCAGCAGCTCATCGGACTACCACAATGAGCAGTTCTTC. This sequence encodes CASSSSDYHNEQFF. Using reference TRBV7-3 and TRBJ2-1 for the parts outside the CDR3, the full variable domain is GAGVSQTPSNKVTEKGKYVELRCDPISGHTALYWYRQSLGQGPEFLIYFQGTGAADDSGLPNDRFFAVRPEGSVSTLKIQRTERGDSAVYLCASSSSDYHNEQFFGPGTRLTVL.

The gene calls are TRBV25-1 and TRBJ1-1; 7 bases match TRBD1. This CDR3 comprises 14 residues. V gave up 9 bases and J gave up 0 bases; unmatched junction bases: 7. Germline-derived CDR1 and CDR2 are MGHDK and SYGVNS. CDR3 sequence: CASPRTGMNTEAFF. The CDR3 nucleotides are TGTGCCAGTCCTCGGACAGGCATGAACACTGAAGCTTTCTTT.